The TCR beta chain under discussion was sequenced for a study of blood T cell repertoires in COVID-19 (dated by TCRdb to between 2020 and 2021). For the study in its entirety: Samples from collaborators originated in the United States, Italy and Spain and spanned both the acute and convalescent phases of COVID-19. The material from the prospective study consisted of cDNA or gDNA derived from T cells, B-cell-depleted T cells, or PBMCs. Subjects who had been exposed to COVID-19, were actively infected with it, or had recovered from it provided the deeply sampled blood TCRbeta repertoires that made up the dataset. The repertoires were made available in a free public database intended to serve as a resource for research on the immune response to SARS-CoV-2. The samples were drawn from two sources: the first 160 participants of the ongoing ImmuneRACE study, and 950 to 1,500 subjects contributed by 6 global collaborators. Sample metadata almost always included a de-identified subject ID, COVID-19 status, age in years and sex. Where HLA class I and class II types were available, the types were taken from metadata supplied by the sample provider, not from assay-based typing.

Relative to germline, V is 0 bases shorter and J is 0 bases shorter, with 6 bases between their ends. The germline V gene encodes CDR1 MNHEY and CDR2 SVGAGI. Reading from cysteine to phenylalanine, the CDR3 counts 15 amino acids. The retained sequence is limited to the CDR3, 45 bases, with the frame set at the first base. TCRbeta CDR3 regions were amplified from genomic DNA using the immunoSEQ Assay, a bias-controlled multiplex PCR. In the authors' own workflow: The number of nucleated cells in each sample was estimated from the amplification of reference gene primers within the assay. Sequence reads were collapsed and filtered to measure the absolute abundance of every unique TCRbeta CDR3 rearrangement. For each sample, productive Simpson clonality was calculated by taking the square root of Simpson's diversity index across productive rearrangements. TCRdb's version of the immuneACCESS table is confined to in-frame rearrangements and falls short of the full clone set. An unresolved V gene accounts for under half of the shortfall where checked; the remainder is of unknown origin. The V and J calls and clone size were taken over from that table, and D and trimming were inferred from the DNA. In all, the sample holds about 56,000 clones, and 80% to 85% of those were seen once. Around 13% of the sample comes from the top ten.

A remark on this clone: It lacks a known antigen. The input lacks base qualities; no much larger clone sits a single base away.

The research as a whole found: The amount of clinical and demographic metadata varied by source and participant and was provided uncurated.

Whole blood was collected in K2EDTA tubes by collaborating institutions according to the institutions' own protocols. For TCRbeta analysis, collaborators shipped samples as frozen whole blood, isolated PBMCs, or DNA extracted from either of those sample types. Here the chain combines TRBV6-5 and TRBJ2-1; the D gene is not confidently resolved. The clonotype was recovered from a woman of 80 years or more with acute or convalescent COVID-19. Material for sequencing was peripheral blood. The nucleotides read TGTGCCAGCAGTTACTCCGGTAACTCCTACAATGAGCAGTTCTTC. Its product reads: CASSYSGNSYNEQFF.